This T cell receptor (beta chain) was sequenced during a study of OX40 agonist ivuxolimab in advanced cancers. The overall study: The dose-escalation cohort had hepatocellular carcinoma, melanoma, renal cell or head and neck cancer.

Assay used: immunoSEQ multiplex PCR; TCRdb lists only in-frame clones, some missing. The sample contains 80,000 or so clones, around 90% of which appear only once. General study results and limits: Dose levels from 0.1 to 3.0 mg/kg saw CD4+ and CD8+ blood T cells expand clonally by week 6.

Germline V gene data show CDR1 as KGHSH and CDR2 as LQKENI. Deletions cut 3 bases from V and 4 bases from J, with 15 bases between. The CDR3 consists of 15 residues. Concerning this clone: Its antigen remains unidentified.

This chain uses TRBV18 with TRBJ1-1; D remains unclear. Material: CD4+ or CD8+ T cells sorted from blood, obtained in a trial of the OX40 agonist ivuxolimab. This receptor was identified in an adult with an advanced solid tumor such as melanoma, head and neck, liver or kidney cancer. In DNA form, the CDR3 reads TGTGCCAGCTCACCGACCATTACAACGGGCACTGAAGCTTTCTTT. It specifies CASSPTITTGTEAFF.